This T cell receptor beta chain was recorded in a study of blood T cell repertoires in COVID-19. Study information: The United States, Italy and Spain were the sources of the acute and convalescent COVID-19 samples. The cDNA or gDNA used as material had been derived from T cells, B-cell-depleted T cells, or PBMCs.

Data came from immunoSEQ multiplex PCR; TCRdb stores just in-frame clones and leaves some out. The sample includes more than 200,000 clones, 86% of them seen just once. Trimming took 4 bases from V and 5 from J; bases not matched to a gene: 8. CDR3 length equals 14 residues. Germline V gene data show CDR1 as SGHTA and CDR2 as FQGTGA. Sequences were obtained from peripheral blood. This TCR came from a man under 40 with active or convalescent COVID-19. J is TRBJ2-7 and V is TRBV7-3, with TRBD1 matching over 7 bases. In DNA, the CDR3 is TGTGCCAGCAGCTCCGCCCGACAGGGTGACGAGCAGTACTTC. It translates to CASSSARQGDEQYF.